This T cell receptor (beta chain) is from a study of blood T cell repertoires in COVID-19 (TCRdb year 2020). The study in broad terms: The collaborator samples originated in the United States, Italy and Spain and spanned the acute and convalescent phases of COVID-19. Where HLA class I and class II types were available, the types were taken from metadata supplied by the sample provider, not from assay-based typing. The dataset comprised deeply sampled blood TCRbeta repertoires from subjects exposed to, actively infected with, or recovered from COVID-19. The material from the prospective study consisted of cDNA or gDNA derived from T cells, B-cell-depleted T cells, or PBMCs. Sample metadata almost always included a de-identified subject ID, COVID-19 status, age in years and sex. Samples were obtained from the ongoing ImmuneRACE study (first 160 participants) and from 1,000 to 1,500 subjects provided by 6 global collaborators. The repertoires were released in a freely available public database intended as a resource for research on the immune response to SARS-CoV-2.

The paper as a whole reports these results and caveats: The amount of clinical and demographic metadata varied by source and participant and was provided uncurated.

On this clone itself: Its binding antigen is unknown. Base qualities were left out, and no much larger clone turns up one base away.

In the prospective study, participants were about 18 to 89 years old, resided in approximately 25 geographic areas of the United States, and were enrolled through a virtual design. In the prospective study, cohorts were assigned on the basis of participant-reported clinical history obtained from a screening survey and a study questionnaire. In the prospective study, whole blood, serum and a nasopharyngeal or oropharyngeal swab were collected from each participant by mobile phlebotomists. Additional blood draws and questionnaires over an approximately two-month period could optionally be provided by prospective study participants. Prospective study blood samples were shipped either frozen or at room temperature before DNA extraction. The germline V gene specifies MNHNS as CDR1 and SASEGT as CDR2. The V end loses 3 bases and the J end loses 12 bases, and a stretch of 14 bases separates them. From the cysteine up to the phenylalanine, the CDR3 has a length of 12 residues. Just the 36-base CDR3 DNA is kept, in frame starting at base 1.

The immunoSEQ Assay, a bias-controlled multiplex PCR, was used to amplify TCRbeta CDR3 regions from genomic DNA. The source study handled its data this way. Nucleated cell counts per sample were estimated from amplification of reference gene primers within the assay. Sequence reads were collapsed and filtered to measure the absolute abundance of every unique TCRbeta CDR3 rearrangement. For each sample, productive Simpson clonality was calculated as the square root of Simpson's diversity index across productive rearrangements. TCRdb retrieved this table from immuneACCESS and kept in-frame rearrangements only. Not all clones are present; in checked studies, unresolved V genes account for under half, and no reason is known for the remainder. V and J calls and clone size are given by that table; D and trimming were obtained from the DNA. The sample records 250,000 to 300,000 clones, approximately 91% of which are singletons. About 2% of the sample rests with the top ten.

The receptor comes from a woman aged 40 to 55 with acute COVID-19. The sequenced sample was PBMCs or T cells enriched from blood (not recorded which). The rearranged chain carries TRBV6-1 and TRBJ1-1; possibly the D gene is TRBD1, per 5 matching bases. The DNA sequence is TGTGCCAGCAGTGAGGGGGGTTACCGAACTTTCTTT. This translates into CASSEGGYRTFF.